This T cell receptor (beta chain) was captured in a study of blood T cell repertoires in COVID-19. In the study's own analysis: Scientists estimated how many nucleated cells there were by amplifying reference gene primers. Assay: immunoSEQ multiplex PCR; the TCRdb copy retains only in-frame clones and omits some. V, J and clone size were drawn from that table, and D and trimming were deduced from the DNA. The table shows roughly 40,000 clones, with approximately 87% occurring only once. The sequence was collected from a man between 70 and 80 years old with acute or convalescent COVID-19. Sequencing used peripheral blood.

The CDR3 region has the DNA TGTGCCAGTACAGAACAGGGGACAGGAGCTTATGGCTACACCTTC. Encoded protein: CASTEQGTGAYGYTF. This chain links TRBV19 with TRBJ1-2; 8 positions match TRBD1. The CDR3 runs 15 residues. Trimming removed 7 bases from V and 5 bases from J; junction bases left unmatched: 12. Germline V gives CDR1 LNHDA, CDR2 SQIVND (reference sequence).